This T cell receptor (beta chain) was identified in a study of Graves' ophthalmopathy and Graves' hyperthyroidism. As for the study in general: The stable label applied to hyperthyroidism with no ophthalmopathy within 18 months of follow-up. Whole-study results and caveats: Stable hyperthyroidism and ophthalmopathy were told apart by a 13-signature model, which achieved around 90% sensitivity and roughly 76% specificity.

This CDR3 contains 15 residues. V lost 6 bases and J lost 0; bases outside the gene matches: 4. Germline V CDR1 and CDR2: ENHRY, SYGVKD. Note on this clonotype: What it binds is unknown.

For repertoire sequencing, the TCR beta CDR3 regions were amplified from RNA transcripts. The workflow started with a first-round RT-PCR run with HTBI primers and then moved on to a second-round multiplex PCR. TCRdb processed the multiplex PCR reads anew with MiXCR; each CDR3 protein has one entry. The sample gives over a million distinct CDR3 sequences, about 40% of which show up once; approximately 10% is in the top ten. The receptor was derived from an adult man with Graves' hyperthyroidism. Sample: peripheral blood or thyroid tissue (not recorded which). The chain joins TRBV10-3 to TRBJ1-3; 8 nucleotides align to TRBD1. In DNA, the CDR3 is TGTGCCATCAGGGACAGGGCGATCTCTGGAAACACCATATATTTT. Translating it yields CAIRDRAISGNTIYF.